A single T cell receptor beta chain is shown here with its context. What it binds is unknown. The data belong to a study of OX40 agonist ivuxolimab in advanced cancers. The wider study: People in dose escalation had one of these cancers: hepatocellular carcinoma, melanoma, renal cell or head and neck cancer. The group had a mean age of around 64 years, ranged from roughly 20 to 80, and was 82.7% male. In three patients, partial responses were observed, one with hepatocellular carcinoma and two with cutaneous melanoma. Study-wide results and limits: Among the lowest peripheral clonal expansion occurred in 0.1-3.0 mg/kg partial responders.

The assay was immunoSEQ multiplex PCR, and TCRdb's table has in-frame clones only and misses some. The top ten hold around a quarter of the sample, which has 35,000 to 40,000 clones, around 80% seen once. The TCR was taken from an adult with an advanced solid tumor such as melanoma, head and neck, liver or kidney cancer. This sample comprised CD4+ or CD8+ T cells sorted from blood, obtained in a trial of the OX40 agonist ivuxolimab.

The CDR3 sequence: CASSLGGLIDTQYF. CDR3 DNA sequence: TGTGCCAGCAGCTTAGGGGGGCTGATAGATACGCAGTATTTT. The rearrangement joins TRBV7-2 to TRBJ2-3, with a possible D match to TRBD1 (6 bases). V lost 1 base and J lost 5, with 10 bases in between. Germline lookup yields CDR1 SGHTA and CDR2 FQGNSA. The CDR3 is made up of 14 amino acids. The full variable domain, its missing parts supplied by reference TRBV7-2 and TRBJ2-3, is GAGVSQSPSNKVTEKGKDVELRCDPISGHTALYWYRQSLGQGLEFLIYFQGNSAPDKSGLPSDRFSAERTGGSVSTLTIQRTQQEDSAVYLCASSLGGLIDTQYFGPGTRLTVL.